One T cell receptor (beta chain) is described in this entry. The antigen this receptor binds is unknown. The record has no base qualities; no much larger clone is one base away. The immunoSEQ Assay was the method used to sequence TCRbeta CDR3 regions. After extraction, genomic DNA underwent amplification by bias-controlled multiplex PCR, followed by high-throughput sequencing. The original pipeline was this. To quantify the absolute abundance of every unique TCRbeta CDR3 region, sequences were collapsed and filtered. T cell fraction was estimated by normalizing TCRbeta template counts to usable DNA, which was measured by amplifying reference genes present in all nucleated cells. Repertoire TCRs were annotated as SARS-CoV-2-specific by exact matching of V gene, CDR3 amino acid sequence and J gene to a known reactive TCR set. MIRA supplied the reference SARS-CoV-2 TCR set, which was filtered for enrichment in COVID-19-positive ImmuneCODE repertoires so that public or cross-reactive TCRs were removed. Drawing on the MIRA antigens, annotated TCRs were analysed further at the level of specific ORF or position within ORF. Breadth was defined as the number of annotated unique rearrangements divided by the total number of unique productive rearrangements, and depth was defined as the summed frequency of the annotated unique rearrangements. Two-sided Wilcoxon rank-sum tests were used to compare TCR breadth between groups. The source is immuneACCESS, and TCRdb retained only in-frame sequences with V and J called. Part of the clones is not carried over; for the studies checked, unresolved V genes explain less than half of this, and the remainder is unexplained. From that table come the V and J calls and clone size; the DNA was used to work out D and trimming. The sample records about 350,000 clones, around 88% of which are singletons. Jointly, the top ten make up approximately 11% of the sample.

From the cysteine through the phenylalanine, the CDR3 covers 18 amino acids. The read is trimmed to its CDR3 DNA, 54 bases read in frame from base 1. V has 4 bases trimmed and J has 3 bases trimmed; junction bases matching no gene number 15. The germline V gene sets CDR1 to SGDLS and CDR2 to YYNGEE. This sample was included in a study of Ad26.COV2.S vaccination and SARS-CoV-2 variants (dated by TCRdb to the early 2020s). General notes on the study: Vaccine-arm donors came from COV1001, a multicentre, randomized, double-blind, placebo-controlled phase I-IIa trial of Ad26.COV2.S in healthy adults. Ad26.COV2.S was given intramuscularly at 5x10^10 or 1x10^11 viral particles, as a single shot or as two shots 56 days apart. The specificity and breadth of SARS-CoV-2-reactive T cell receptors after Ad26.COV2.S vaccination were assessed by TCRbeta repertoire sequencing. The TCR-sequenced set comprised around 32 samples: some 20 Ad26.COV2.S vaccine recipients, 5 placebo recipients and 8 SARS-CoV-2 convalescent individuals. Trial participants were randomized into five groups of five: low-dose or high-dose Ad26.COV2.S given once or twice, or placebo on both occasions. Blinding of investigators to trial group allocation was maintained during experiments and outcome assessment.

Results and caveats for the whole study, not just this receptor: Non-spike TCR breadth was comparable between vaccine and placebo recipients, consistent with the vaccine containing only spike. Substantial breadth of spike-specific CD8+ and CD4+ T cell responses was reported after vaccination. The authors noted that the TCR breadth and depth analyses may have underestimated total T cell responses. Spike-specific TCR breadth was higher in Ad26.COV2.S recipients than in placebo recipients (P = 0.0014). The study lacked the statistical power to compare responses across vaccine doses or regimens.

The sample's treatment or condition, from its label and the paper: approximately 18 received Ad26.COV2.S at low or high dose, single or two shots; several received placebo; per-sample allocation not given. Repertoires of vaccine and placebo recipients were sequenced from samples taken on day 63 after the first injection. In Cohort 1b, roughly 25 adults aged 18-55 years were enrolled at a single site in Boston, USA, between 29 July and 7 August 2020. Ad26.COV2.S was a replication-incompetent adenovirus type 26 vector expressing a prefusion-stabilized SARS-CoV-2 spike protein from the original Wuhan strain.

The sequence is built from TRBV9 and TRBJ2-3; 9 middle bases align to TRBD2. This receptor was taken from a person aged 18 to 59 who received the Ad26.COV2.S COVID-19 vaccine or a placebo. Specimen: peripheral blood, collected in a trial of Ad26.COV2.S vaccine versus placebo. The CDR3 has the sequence CASSSRGGASGKTDTQYF. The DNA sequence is TGTGCCAGCAGCTCAAGAGGGGGGGCTAGCGGGAAGACAGATACGCAGTATTTT.